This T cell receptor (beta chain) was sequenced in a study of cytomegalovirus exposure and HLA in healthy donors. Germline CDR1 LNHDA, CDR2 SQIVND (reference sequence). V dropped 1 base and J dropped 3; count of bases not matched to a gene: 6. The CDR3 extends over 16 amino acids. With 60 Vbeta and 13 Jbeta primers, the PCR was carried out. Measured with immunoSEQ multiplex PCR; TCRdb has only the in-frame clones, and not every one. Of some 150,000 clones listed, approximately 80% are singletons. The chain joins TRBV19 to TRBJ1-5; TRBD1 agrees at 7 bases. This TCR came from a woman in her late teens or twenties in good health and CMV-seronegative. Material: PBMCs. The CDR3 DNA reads TGTGCCAGTAGTATAGCCTCGACAGGGACCAATCAGCCCCAGCATTTT. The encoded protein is CASSIASTGTNQPQHF.